This T cell receptor (beta chain) was recovered during a study of T-cell reconstitution after alpha-beta-depleted transplantation in children. TCRbeta library construction was performed incorporating unique molecular identifiers. TCRdb ran MiXCR on the PCR reads and lists one entry per CDR3 protein. This sample has around 680,000 distinct CDR3 sequences, with over 15% found just once. The TCR originated in a human donor who donated a stem cell graft to a child with acute myeloid leukemia. This specimen was PBMCs from the stem cell graft donor, taken from the stem cell graft.

The CDR3 loop reads CASTPGLGYTF. DNA for the CDR3: TGTGCCAGCACCCCCGGATTGGGCTACACCTTC. This rearrangement joins TRBV7-9 to TRBJ1-2; D is uncertain. The CDR3 has 11 amino acids. V was cut by 7 bases and J by 8 bases, with 11 bases left in between. Germline V CDR1 and CDR2: SEHNR, FQNEAQ (reference sequence).